The sequence of this TCR beta chain was determined in a study of siplizumab effects on memory and regulatory T cells. The table came from immunoSEQ multiplex PCR; TCRdb's copy has only in-frame clones and leaves some out. Here the sample spans around 100,000 clones, more than 85% being singletons. General study results and limits: No more than a minor fraction of alloreactive clones could be traced back to unstimulated subsets. The authors did not confirm suppressive function in proliferating Tregs from siplizumab cultures. Naive T cells appeared more varied than memory cells and looked like key alloresponse contributors.

Germline lookup yields CDR1 MGHRA and CDR2 YSYEKL. CDR3 size: 16 residues. The junction had 10 bases not matched to a gene; V was cut back by 6 bases and J by 5 bases. Concerning this clone itself: Its specificity is unknown.

This sequence was found in a human donor in good health. This chain joins TRBV4-1 and TRBJ2-3; 11 positions match TRBD2. Sequencing used CD4+ T cells sorted from blood. CDR3 in amino acids: CASRRTSGGLEDTQYF. The CDR3 DNA sequence: TGCGCCAGCAGGAGAACTAGCGGGGGTTTAGAAGATACGCAGTATTTT.